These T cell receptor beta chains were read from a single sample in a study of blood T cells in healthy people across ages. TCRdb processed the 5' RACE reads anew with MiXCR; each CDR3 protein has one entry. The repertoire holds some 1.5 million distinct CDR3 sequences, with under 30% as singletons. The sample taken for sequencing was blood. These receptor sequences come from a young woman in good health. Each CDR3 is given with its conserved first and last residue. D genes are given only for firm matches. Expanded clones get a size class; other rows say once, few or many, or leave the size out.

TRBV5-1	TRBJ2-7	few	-	CASSGGDQTGEQYF	TGCGCCAGCAGCGGCGGGGACCAAACCGGGGAGCAGTACTTC
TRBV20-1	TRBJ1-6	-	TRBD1	CSAAGQGYSPLHF	TGCAGTGCTGCGGGACAGGGGTATTCACCCCTCCACTTT
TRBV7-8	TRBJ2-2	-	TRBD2	CASSPNPLGRESGELFF	TGTGCCAGCAGCCCCAACCCCTTGGGGCGGGAGTCCGGGGAGCTGTTTTTT
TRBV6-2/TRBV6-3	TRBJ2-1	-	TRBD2	CASVTGTSGRVNEQFF	TGTGCCAGCGTGACCGGGACTAGCGGGAGAGTCAATGAGCAGTTCTTC
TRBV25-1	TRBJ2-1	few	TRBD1	CASSAWTGKKQFF	TGTGCCAGCAGTGCGTGGACAGGGAAGAAGCAGTTCTTC
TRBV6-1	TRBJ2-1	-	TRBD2	CAGSPLGGQDEQFF	TGTGCCGGCAGCCCCTTGGGAGGGCAGGATGAGCAGTTCTTC
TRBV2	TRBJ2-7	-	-	CASKRILGEQYF	TGTGCCAGCAAAAGGATTCTCGGGGAGCAGTACTTC
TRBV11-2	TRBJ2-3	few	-	CASRNLRGTDTQYF	TGTGCCAGCCGGAACCTCAGGGGCACAGATACGCAGTATTTT
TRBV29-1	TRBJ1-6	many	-	CSVSLQSNSPLHF	TGCAGCGTTAGCTTACAAAGCAATTCACCCCTCCACTTT
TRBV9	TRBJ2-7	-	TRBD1	CASSVGTGVAYEQYF	TGTGCCAGCAGTGTAGGGACAGGGGTTGCCTACGAGCAGTACTTC
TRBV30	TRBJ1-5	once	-	CAWTRDIYQPQHF	TGTGCCTGGACCCGGGACATATATCAGCCCCAGCATTTT
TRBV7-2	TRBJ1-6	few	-	CASSLGARGGSPLHF	TGTGCCAGCAGCTTAGGCGCCAGGGGTGGTTCACCCCTCCACTTT
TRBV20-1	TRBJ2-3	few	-	CSADTGSGDTQYF	TGCAGTGCCGATACCGGTTCGGGAGATACGCAGTATTTT
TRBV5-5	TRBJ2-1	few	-	CASSLGLTDPNEQFF	TGTGCCAGCAGCTTGGGCCTGACAGATCCCAATGAGCAGTTCTTC
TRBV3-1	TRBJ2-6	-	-	CASSRRGISGANVLTF	TGTGCCAGCAGCCGGAGGGGTATTTCCGGGGCCAACGTCCTGACTTTC
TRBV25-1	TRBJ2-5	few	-	CASSDTVSGLYEQYF	TGTGCCAGCAGTGACACGGTCTCGGGACTCTACGAACAGTACTTC
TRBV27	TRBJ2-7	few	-	CTSSPLITGTRSYEQYF	TGTACCAGCAGTCCACTTATCACCGGGACAAGATCCTACGAGCAGTACTTC
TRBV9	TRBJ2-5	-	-	CASSPQGLPCETQYF	TGTGCCAGCAGCCCCCAGGGACTCCCGTGTGAGACCCAGTACTTC
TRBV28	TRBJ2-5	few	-	CASSFGAGRLGETQYF	-
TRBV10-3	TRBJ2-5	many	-	CAISDGGLETQYF	TGTGCCATCAGTGATGGGGGGTTGGAGACCCAGTACTTC
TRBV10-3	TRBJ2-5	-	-	CAISESGWRDQETQYF	TGTGCCATCAGTGAGTCGGGTTGGAGGGATCAAGAGACCCAGTACTTC
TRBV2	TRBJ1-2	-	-	CASSGITPNYGYTF	TGTGCCAGCAGTGGCATAACTCCTAACTATGGCTACACCTTC
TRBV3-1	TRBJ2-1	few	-	CASSQGGPLEQFF	TGTGCCAGCAGCCAGGGGGGGCCACTTGAGCAGTTCTTC
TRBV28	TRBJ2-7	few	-	CASRGFSYEQYF	TGTGCCAGCAGGGGATTCTCCTACGAGCAGTACTTC
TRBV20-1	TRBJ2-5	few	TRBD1	CSATTPQGHQETQYF	TGCAGTGCAACAACCCCACAGGGGCACCAAGAGACCCAGTACTTC
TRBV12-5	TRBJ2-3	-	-	CASGLAGGAGTDTQYF	TGTGCTAGTGGTTTGGCAGGGGGGGCGGGCACAGATACGCAGTATTTT
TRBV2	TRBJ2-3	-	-	CASSDDGLKTDTQYF	TGTGCCAGCAGTGATGACGGGCTTAAAACAGATACGCAGTATTTT
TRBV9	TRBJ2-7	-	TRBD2	CASSIGTSGVAPYEQYF	TGTGCCAGCAGCATCGGGACTAGCGGGGTCGCCCCCTACGAGCAGTACTTC
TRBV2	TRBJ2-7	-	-	CASNPIYEQYF	TGTGCCAGCAACCCGATCTACGAGCAGTACTTC
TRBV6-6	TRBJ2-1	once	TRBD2	CASRPGLVVFDEQFF	TGTGCCAGCCGCCCGGGACTAGTGGTATTCGATGAGCAGTTCTTC
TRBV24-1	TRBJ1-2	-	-	CATRDRDTRTGYTF	TGTGCCACCAGGGATCGAGATACGCGGACTGGCTACACCTTC
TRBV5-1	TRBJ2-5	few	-	CASTTNGGPQETQYF	TGCGCCAGCACTACAAACGGGGGGCCCCAAGAGACCCAGTACTTC
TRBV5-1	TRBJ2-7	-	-	CASSLKPAYEQYF	TGCGCCAGCAGCTTGAAGCCTGCCTACGAGCAGTACTTC
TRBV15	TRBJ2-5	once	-	CATSRAGNQGETQYF	TGTGCCACCAGCAGAGCAGGGAATCAGGGAGAGACCCAGTACTTC
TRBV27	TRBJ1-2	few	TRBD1	CASSRGTGAGYTF	TGTGCCAGTTCCCGGGGGACAGGGGCTGGCTACACCTTC
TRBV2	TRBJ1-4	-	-	CASSESGVNEKLFF	TGTGCCAGCAGTGAATCTGGGGTTAATGAAAAACTGTTTTTT
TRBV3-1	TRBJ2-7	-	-	CASSQGGKVNEQYF	TGTGCCAGCAGCCAAGGGGGGAAAGTGAACGAGCAGTACTTC
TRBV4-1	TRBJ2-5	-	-	CASSQVQGLETQYF	TGCGCCAGCAGCCAAGTGCAGGGGCTGGAGACCCAGTACTTC
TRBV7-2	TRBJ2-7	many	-	CASSPQGGTSYEQYF	TGTGCCAGCAGCCCCCAAGGGGGGACCTCCTACGAGCAGTACTTC
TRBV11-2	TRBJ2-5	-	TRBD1	CASSPAGGGKETQYF	TGTGCCAGCAGCCCCGCAGGGGGTGGAAAGGAGACCCAGTACTTC
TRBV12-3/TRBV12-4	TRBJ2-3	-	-	CASSLDSTGDTQYF	TGTGCCAGCAGTTTAGATTCTACAGGAGATACGCAGTATTTT
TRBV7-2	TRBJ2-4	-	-	CASSLAVVSGIQYF	TGTGCCAGCAGCTTAGCCGTAGTCTCGGGCATTCAGTACTTC
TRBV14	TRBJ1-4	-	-	CASSPSGRAKLFF	TGTGCCAGCAGCCCGTCCGGCCGGGCAAAACTGTTTTTT
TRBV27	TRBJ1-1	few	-	CASSLSWGLDSGTEAFF	TGTGCCAGCAGTTTAAGTTGGGGCCTAGATTCTGGCACTGAAGCTTTCTTT
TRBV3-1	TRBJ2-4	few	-	CASSQVPLPSTEAKNIQYF	TGTGCCAGCAGCCAAGTCCCCCTCCCAAGTACCGAAGCCAAAAACATTCAGTACTTC
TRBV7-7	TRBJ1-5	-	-	CAISSSLGKPQHF	TGTGCCATCAGCTCGTCCCTTGGTAAGCCCCAGCATTTT
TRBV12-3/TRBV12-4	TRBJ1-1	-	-	CASSWRQGKAFF	TGTGCCAGCAGCTGGAGGCAGGGAAAGGCTTTCTTT
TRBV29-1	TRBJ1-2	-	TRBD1	CSVGRTGGVDGYTF	TGCAGCGTTGGAAGGACAGGGGGCGTAGATGGCTACACCTTC
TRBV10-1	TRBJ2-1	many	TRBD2	CASSDLAGGYNEQFF	TGCGCCAGCAGTGACCTAGCGGGAGGTTACAATGAGCAGTTCTTC
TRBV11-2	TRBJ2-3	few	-	CASSHGRTYTDTQYF	TGTGCCAGCAGCCACGGACGGACCTACACAGATACGCAGTATTTT
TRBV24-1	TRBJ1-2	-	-	CATSDVGQNYGYTF	TGTGCCACCAGTGATGTCGGACAGAACTATGGCTACACCTTC
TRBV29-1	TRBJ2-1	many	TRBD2	CSVERLAGGVEQFF	TGCAGCGTTGAAAGGCTAGCGGGAGGGGTTGAGCAGTTCTTC
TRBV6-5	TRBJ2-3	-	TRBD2	CASSYTAGSSDTQYF	TGTGCCAGCAGTTACACAGCGGGGAGCTCAGATACGCAGTATTTT
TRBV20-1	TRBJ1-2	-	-	CSAIKPDSGIYGYTF	TGCAGTGCCATCAAACCCGACAGCGGGATATATGGCTACACCTTC
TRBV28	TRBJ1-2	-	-	CASLNRQLYGYTF	TGTGCCAGCCTCAACAGGCAGCTCTATGGCTACACCTTC
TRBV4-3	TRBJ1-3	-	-	CASSRVQGPGNTIYF	TGCGCCAGCAGCCGGGTCCAGGGTCCTGGAAACACCATATATTTT
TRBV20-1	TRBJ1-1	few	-	CSARDLGGTEAFF	TGCAGTGCTAGAGATCTAGGTGGCACTGAAGCTTTCTTT